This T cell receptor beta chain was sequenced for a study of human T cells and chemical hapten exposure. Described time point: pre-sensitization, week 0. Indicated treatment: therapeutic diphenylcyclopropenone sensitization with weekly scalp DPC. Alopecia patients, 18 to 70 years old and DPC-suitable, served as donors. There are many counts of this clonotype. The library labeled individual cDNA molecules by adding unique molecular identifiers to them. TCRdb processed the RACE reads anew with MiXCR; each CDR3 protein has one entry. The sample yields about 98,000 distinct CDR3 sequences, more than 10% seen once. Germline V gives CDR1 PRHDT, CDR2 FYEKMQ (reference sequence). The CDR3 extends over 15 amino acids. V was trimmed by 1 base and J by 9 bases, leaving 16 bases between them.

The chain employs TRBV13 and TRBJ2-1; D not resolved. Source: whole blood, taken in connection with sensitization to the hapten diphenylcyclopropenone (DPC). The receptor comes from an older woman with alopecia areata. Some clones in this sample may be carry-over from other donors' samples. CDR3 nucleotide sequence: TGTGCCAGCAGCTTAGAAGGCGGAATCTTCGTTGAGCAGTTCTTC. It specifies CASSLEGGIFVEQFF. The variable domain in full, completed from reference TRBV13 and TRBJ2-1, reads AAGVIQSPRHLIKEKRETATLKCYPIPRHDTVYWYQQGPGQDPQFLISFYEKMQSDKGSIPDRFSAQQFSDYHSELNMSSLELGDSALYFCASSLEGGIFVEQFFGPGTRLTVL.